This T cell receptor beta chain is from a study of OX40 agonist ivuxolimab in advanced cancers. Assay used: immunoSEQ multiplex PCR; TCRdb lists only in-frame clones, some missing. The sample contains 70,000 to 95,000 clones, around 94% of which appear only once. CDR3 length: 13 amino acids. V lost 4 bases, J lost 3 bases, and 2 bases stayed unmatched. Germline values: CDR1 SGHTA, CDR2 FQGTGA. The sequencing here drew on CD4+ or CD8+ T cells sorted from blood, taken in a trial of the OX40 agonist ivuxolimab. The chain uses TRBV7-3 and TRBJ1-1; 7 bases agree with TRBD1. The clonotype was recovered from an adult with an advanced solid tumor such as melanoma, head and neck, liver or kidney cancer. The CDR3 protein is CASSWTGYTEAFF. The CDR3 DNA is TGTGCCAGCAGCTGGACAGGTTACACTGAAGCTTTCTTT.